This T cell receptor beta chain was found in a study of blood T cell repertoires in COVID-19. Study-wide background: Acute-phase and convalescent COVID-19 samples originated in the United States, Italy and Spain. PBMCs, B-cell-depleted T cells, or T cells were the source of the cDNA or gDNA that made up the material.

Categorization into cohorts depended on clinical history that participants reported. The method was immunoSEQ multiplex PCR; TCRdb's version includes in-frame clones alone and lacks a portion of them. The sample carries 130,000 to 150,000 clones, more than 75% recorded once. The germline CDR1 and CDR2 sequences are MNHEY and SMNVEV (reference sequence). V was cut by 6 bases and J by 5 bases, with 16 bases left in between. The CDR3 consists of 15 residues. The sample consisted of PBMCs or T cells enriched from blood (not recorded which). The source of this sequence is a woman aged 25 to 45 with acute COVID-19. V gene TRBV27 combines with J gene TRBJ2-2; tentatively, D is TRBD1 (6 bases). The CDR3 DNA sequence: TGTGCCAGCAGAGACAGGATGAAGGGAACCGGGGAGCTGTTTTTT. Translated: CASRDRMKGTGELFF.